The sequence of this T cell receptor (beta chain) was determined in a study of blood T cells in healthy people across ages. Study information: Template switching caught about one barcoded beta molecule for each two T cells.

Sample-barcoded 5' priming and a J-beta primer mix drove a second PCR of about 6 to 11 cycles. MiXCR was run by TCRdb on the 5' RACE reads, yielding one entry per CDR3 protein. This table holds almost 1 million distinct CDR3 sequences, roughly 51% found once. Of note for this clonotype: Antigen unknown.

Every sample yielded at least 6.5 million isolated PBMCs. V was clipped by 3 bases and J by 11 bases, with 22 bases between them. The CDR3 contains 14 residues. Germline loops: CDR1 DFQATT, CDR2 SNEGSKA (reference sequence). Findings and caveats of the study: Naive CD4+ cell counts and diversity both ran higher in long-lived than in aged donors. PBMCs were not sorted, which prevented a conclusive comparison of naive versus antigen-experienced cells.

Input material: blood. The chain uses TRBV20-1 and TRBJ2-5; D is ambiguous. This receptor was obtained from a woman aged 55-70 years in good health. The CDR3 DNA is TGCAGTGCTAGTGGGCTAGTAAAGTCTAATGAGCAGTACTTC. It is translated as CSASGLVKSNEQYF.